The rows below give T cell receptor beta chains drawn from one sample of a study of CD8+ T cells in alopecia areata. The method was immunoSEQ multiplex PCR; TCRdb's version includes in-frame clones alone and lacks a portion of them. The sample lists 120,000 to 150,000 clones, around 87% seen once, with about 15% in the top ten. The specimen was CD8+ T cells sorted from blood, collected at week 0. The receptors derive from a human donor with alopecia areata. Both conserved end residues are part of each CDR3. D genes are given only for firm matches. Size tells how often a clone was seen (once, few, many) or the class of an expanded clone, and some rows leave it out.

j_call | v_call | d_call | clone_size | cdr3_length | cdr3_aa | cdr3_nt
TRBJ2-1 | TRBV29-1 | NA | NA | 12 | CSVGQGGNEQFF | TGCAGCGTTGGACAGGGAGGGAATGAGCAGTTCTTC
TRBJ2-3 | TRBV2 | NA | NA | 15 | CASSGQTTGTDTQYF | TGTGCCAGCAGCGGTCAAACTACTGGCACAGATACGCAGTATTTT
TRBJ2-5 | TRBV7-8 | TRBD2 | NA | 14 | CASSLPGGVETQYF | TGTGCCAGCAGCCTTCCGGGGGGGGTAGAGACCCAGTACTTC
TRBJ1-2 | TRBV6-5 | NA | NA | 14 | CASSYYRNRDIFTF | TGTGCCAGCAGTTACTATCGCAACAGGGATATCTTCACCTTC
TRBJ2-7 | TRBV5-6 | TRBD1 | NA | 14 | CASSPGQDHYEQYF | TGTGCCAGCAGCCCAGGACAGGACCACTACGAGCAGTACTTC
TRBJ2-1 | TRBV7-9 | TRBD1 | NA | 17 | CASSPPDRGQPSEEQFF | TGTGCCAGCAGCCCCCCCGACAGGGGGCAGCCGTCGGAGGAGCAGTTCTTC
TRBJ2-7 | TRBV9 | NA | NA | 11 | CASGTKFEQYF | TGTGCCAGCGGAACCAAGTTCGAGCAGTACTTC
TRBJ1-1 | TRBV2 | NA | NA | 12 | CASINGRSEAFF | TGTGCCAGCATTAACGGGCGGTCTGAAGCTTTCTTT
TRBJ2-7 | TRBV6-5 | TRBD2 | NA | 15 | CASTPGLAGGGEQYF | TGTGCCAGCACCCCCGGGCTAGCGGGAGGAGGCGAGCAGTACTTC
TRBJ2-7 | TRBV7-6 | NA | NA | 14 | CASSFLEGWHEQYF | TGTGCCAGCAGCTTTCTGGAGGGATGGCACGAGCAGTACTTC
TRBJ2-1 | TRBV5-1 | NA | NA | 15 | CASSPGLRIGNEQFF | TGCGCCAGCAGCCCGGGGTTAAGGATCGGCAATGAGCAGTTCTTC
TRBJ2-7 | TRBV7-9 | NA | NA | 16 | CASSLDKDSLSYEQYF | TGTGCCAGCAGCTTAGACAAGGACAGTCTCTCCTACGAGCAGTACTTC
TRBJ2-5 | TRBV5-6 | TRBD2 | NA | 15 | CASSSTSGPQETQYF | TGTGCCAGCAGCTCTACTAGCGGGCCGCAAGAGACCCAGTACTTC
TRBJ1-1 | TRBV30 | TRBD1 | once | 12 | CAFDRGRTEAFF | TGTGCCTTCGACAGGGGAAGAACTGAAGCTTTCTTT
TRBJ1-3 | TRBV30 | NA | NA | 15 | CAWYSTDVSGNTIYF | TGTGCCTGGTACTCGACGGATGTCTCTGGAAACACCATATATTTT
TRBJ2-7 | TRBV29-1 | NA | NA | 13 | CSVEGEGDYEQYF | TGCAGCGTTGAAGGAGAGGGAGACTACGAGCAGTACTTC
TRBJ2-1 | TRBV6-7 | TRBD2 | few | 15 | CASAPLAGEGNEQFF | TGTGCCAGCGCCCCGCTAGCGGGAGAAGGTAATGAGCAGTTCTTC
TRBJ1-5 | TRBV27 | TRBD1 | NA | 12 | CASSPGQLLTHF | TGTGCCAGCAGCCCGGGACAGCTCTTAACGCATTTT
TRBJ2-7 | TRBV29-1 | TRBD1 | NA | 13 | CSVGTGAGGEQYF | TGCAGCGTCGGGACAGGGGCCGGGGGCGAGCAGTACTTC
TRBJ2-7 | TRBV4-1 | NA | NA | 15 | CASSQVDRLPYEQYF | TGCGCCAGCAGCCAAGTTGATCGGTTACCCTACGAGCAGTACTTC
TRBJ2-7 | TRBV9 | NA | few | 15 | CASSPYPQLSYEQYF | TGTGCCAGCAGTCCATATCCACAGCTCTCCTACGAGCAGTACTTC
TRBJ1-5 | TRBV13 | TRBD1 | NA | 15 | CASSLGQGASQPQHF | TGTGCCAGCAGCTTAGGACAGGGGGCAAGTCAGCCCCAGCATTTT
TRBJ2-7 | TRBV6-1 | NA | NA | 13 | CASSEGDRWEQYF | TGTGCCAGCAGTGAGGGTGACAGGTGGGAGCAGTACTTC
TRBJ2-7 | TRBV27 | TRBD2 | NA | 16 | CASSLLASGSSYEQYF | TGTGCCAGCAGTTTATTGGCTAGCGGGAGCTCCTACGAGCAGTACTTC
TRBJ1-1 | TRBV6-1 | NA | NA | 13 | CASTGGAHTEAFF | TGTGCCAGCACCGGGGGCGCCCACACTGAAGCTTTCTTT
TRBJ2-4 | TRBV7-9 | NA | NA | 13 | CASSLGDRNIQYF | TGTGCCAGCAGCTTAGGAGACAGAAACATTCAGTACTTC
TRBJ2-7 | TRBV7-9 | NA | once | 13 | CASRGTYSYEQYF | TGTGCCAGCAGGGGGACGTACTCCTACGAGCAGTACTTC
TRBJ2-7 | TRBV19 | TRBD1 | NA | 14 | CASSDPGQGYEQYF | TGTGCCAGTAGCGACCCGGGACAGGGCTACGAGCAGTACTTC
TRBJ2-7 | TRBV7-6 | NA | NA | 13 | CASSLGGIYEQYF | TGTGCCAGCAGCTTAGGGGGCATCTACGAGCAGTACTTC
TRBJ2-1 | TRBV29-1 | NA | few | 13 | CSVDVKGSVEQFF | TGCAGCGTTGATGTTAAGGGTTCTGTGGAGCAGTTCTTC
TRBJ2-1 | TRBV27 | NA | NA | 13 | CASSLYESNEQFF | TGTGCCAGCAGTTTATACGAAAGCAATGAGCAGTTCTTC
TRBJ2-3 | TRBV6-4 | TRBD2 | NA | 16 | CASSDEGLAGSDTQYF | TGTGCCAGCAGTGACGAGGGACTAGCGGGTAGCGATACGCAGTATTTT
TRBJ1-5 | TRBV27 | NA | NA | 15 | CASSLIGGSNQPQHF | TGTGCCAGCAGTTTAATTGGAGGCAGCAATCAGCCCCAGCATTTT
TRBJ2-1 | TRBV29-1 | NA | NA | 13 | CSVDKSGGNEQFF | TGCAGCGTTGATAAGTCTGGTGGCAATGAGCAGTTCTTC
TRBJ2-3 | TRBV27 | TRBD2 | NA | 17 | CASSPPGLAGRTDTQYF | TGTGCCAGCAGTCCGCCGGGACTAGCGGGCCGCACAGATACGCAGTATTTT
TRBJ2-1 | TRBV5-1 | NA | NA | 14 | CASRTESSYNEQFF | TGCGCCAGCAGAACGGAGAGCTCCTACAATGAGCAGTTCTTC
TRBJ2-7 | TRBV7-9 | NA | NA | 13 | CASRAGQHYEQYF | TGTGCCAGCAGGGCGGGACAGCACTACGAGCAGTACTTC
TRBJ2-5 | TRBV9 | NA | NA | 15 | CASSTGTARQETQYF | TGTGCCAGCAGCACCGGGACCGCCCGCCAAGAGACCCAGTACTTC
TRBJ2-2 | TRBV7-9 | NA | NA | 15 | CASSLVGERTGELFF | TGTGCCAGCAGCTTAGTTGGCGAGCGCACCGGGGAGCTGTTTTTT
TRBJ2-1 | TRBV10-2 | NA | NA | 15 | CASTQGGTDYNEQFF | TGCGCCAGCACCCAAGGGGGGACAGACTACAATGAGCAGTTCTTC
TRBJ2-1 | TRBV7-6 | NA | NA | 16 | CASTLAEGWGGNEQFF | TGTGCCAGCACCTTAGCCGAAGGGTGGGGTGGCAATGAGCAGTTCTTC
TRBJ2-1 | TRBV28 | TRBD2 | NA | 19 | CASSHPGLATQSSYNEQFF | TGTGCCAGCAGTCATCCGGGACTAGCGACCCAAAGCTCCTACAATGAGCAGTTCTTC
TRBJ2-2 | TRBV5-6 | NA | NA | 12 | CASTSANGELFF | TGTGCCAGCACATCCGCGAACGGGGAGCTGTTTTTT
TRBJ2-7 | TRBV7-8 | NA | NA | 13 | CASSAESSDEQYF | TGTGCCAGCAGCGCCGAGTCTTCCGACGAGCAGTACTTC
TRBJ2-7 | TRBV29-1 | NA | NA | 12 | CGVGDGSYEQYF | TGCGGCGTTGGTGACGGCTCCTACGAGCAGTACTTC
TRBJ2-7 | TRBV27 | TRBD1 | NA | 14 | CASSLGQGGYEQYF | TGTGCCAGCAGTCTGGGACAGGGGGGCTACGAGCAGTACTTC
TRBJ2-7 | TRBV6-1 | TRBD1 | once | 15 | CASSLRTGDGYEQYF | TGTGCCAGCAGTTTAAGGACAGGGGATGGGTACGAGCAGTACTTC
TRBJ2-7 | TRBV5-4 | NA | NA | 14 | CASSLGQASYEQYF | TGTGCCAGCAGCTTGGGTCAAGCCTCCTACGAGCAGTACTTC
TRBJ2-1 | TRBV6-5 | NA | NA | 13 | CASSPIGGEEQFF | TGTGCCAGCAGCCCTATAGGGGGGGAAGAGCAGTTCTTC
TRBJ1-6 | TRBV9 | NA | NA | 17 | CASSAVGVSSYNSPLHF | TGTGCCAGCAGCGCTGTGGGTGTAAGCTCCTATAATTCACCCCTCCACTTT
TRBJ2-3 | TRBV7-9 | NA | NA | 14 | CASSGPGHTDTQYF | TGTGCCAGCAGCGGTCCGGGCCACACAGATACGCAGTATTTT
TRBJ2-1 | TRBV6-5 | NA | NA | 13 | CASRPTGYNEQFF | TGTGCCAGCAGACCCACAGGATACAATGAGCAGTTCTTC
TRBJ1-4 | TRBV7-7 | NA | NA | 13 | CASSLALDEKLFF | TGTGCTAGCAGCTTAGCCCTCGATGAAAAACTGTTTTTT
TRBJ2-1 | TRBV7-8 | TRBD2 | NA | 16 | CASSFSAGGGYNEQFF | TGTGCCAGCAGCTTCTCAGCGGGAGGGGGCTACAATGAGCAGTTCTTC
TRBJ2-7 | TRBV5-6 | TRBD1 | NA | 14 | CASSFGDSYYEQYF | TGTGCCAGCAGCTTTGGGGACAGCTACTACGAGCAGTACTTC